The 8 T cell receptor beta chains reported below all come from one sample, sequenced in a study of response to subunit inactivated influenza vaccine. TCRdb re-analysed the RT-PCR reads in MiXCR, keeping a single row per CDR3 protein. The top ten hold about 12% of the sample, which has about 520,000 distinct CDR3 sequences, 6.5% to 8% seen once. The sequencing here drew on PBMCs from blood, taken around 25 months after vaccination. The receptor source for this set is a man aged 45 to 75 who received an inactivated influenza vaccine.

This clonotype appeared many times. The rearrangement uses TRBV5-1 and TRBJ2-1, with D possibly matching TRBD1 (6 bases). Looked up from germline, CDR1 is SGHRS and CDR2 is YFSETQ. This CDR3 has 15 amino acids. Trimming shortened V by 4 bases and J by 9 bases, and 20 bases separated the two germline ends. CDR3 in DNA: TGCGCCAGCAGCCTAAAACAGGGATCGTTGGGTGAGCAGTTCTTC. Translation gives CASSLKQGSLGEQFF.

J is TRBJ2-3 and V is TRBV5-1; D is ambiguous. This CDR3 has 14 amino acids. CDR1 is SGHRS, CDR2 YFSETQ, per germline. With 4 bases removed from V and 3 bases from J, the gap between germline ends came to 12 bases. The CDR3 DNA reads TGCGCCAGCAGCGCGAAGGCGGCAACAGATACGCAGTATTTT. Translating gives CASSAKAATDTQYF.

In the case of this clonotype: This may arise from a read error, as a much more abundant clone is one base away. The V gene is TRBV14, the J gene TRBJ2-3; the D is unclear. The CDR3 loop spans 14 amino acids. Germline V CDR1 and CDR2: SGHDN, FVKESK. CDR3 residues: CASSHRARRDMQYF. As DNA, the CDR3 is TGTGCCAGCAGCCACCGGGCCCGAAGGGATATGCAGTATTTT.

There are a few counts of this clonotype. The rearrangement joins TRBV7-2 to TRBJ2-3, with D perhaps given as TRBD1 or TRBD2 (6 bases each). The V and J ends lost 5 bases and 2 bases respectively, with 17 bases between them. The CDR3 contains 16 residues. Germline-derived CDR1 and CDR2 are SGHTA and FQGNSA. In nucleotides, the CDR3 is TGTGCCAGCAGCCCCGTCGGTCCGGGGGCCACAGATACGCAGTATTTT. It encodes CASSPVGPGATDTQYF.

This clonotype was counted only a few times. The chain links TRBV21-1 to TRBJ1-3; TRBD1 is the table's D call, not checked against the DNA. TRBV21-1 is deemed a pseudogene. This CDR3 is 16 amino acids long. The CDR3 sequence is CASSKGGNSSGNTIYF. In nucleotides, the CDR3 is TGTGCCAGCAGCAAAGGGGGCAACTCCTCTGGAAACACCATATATTTT.

This clonotype came up a few times. The gene calls are TRBV3-1 and TRBJ2-1; TRBD1 agrees at 10 bases. CDR3 length: 17 amino acids. Looked up from germline, CDR1 is LGHDT and CDR2 is YNNKEL (reference sequence). V lost 4 bases, J lost 6 bases, and 12 bases stayed unmatched. The CDR3 loop reads CASSPYPGTGVINEQFF. The DNA of the CDR3 is TGTGCCAGCAGCCCCTACCCAGGGACAGGGGTAATCAATGAGCAGTTCTTC.

This clonotype has a handful of counts. This chain connects TRBV20-1 to TRBJ2-7; TRBD1 aligns across 7 bases. The ends lost 7 bases at V and 3 bases at J; junction bases unmatched: 12. CDR1 DFQATT and CDR2 SNEGSKA come from the germline V gene (reference sequence). This CDR3 comprises 14 residues. CDR3: CSVSQGVLYYEQYF. In DNA, the CDR3 is TGCAGTGTTTCCCAGGGGGTTCTGTACTACGAGCAGTACTTC.

This chain connects TRBV7-9 to TRBJ2-7, with TRBD2 as a possible D gene (5 bases). Germline CDR1 and CDR2: SEHNR and FQNEAQ (reference sequence). The germline V and J ends were trimmed by 1 base and 6 bases, with 13 bases remaining between them. This CDR3 is built from 14 residues. CDR3 coding DNA: TGTGCCAGCAGCTTAGAAACGAGGGCAAGCGAGCAGTACTTC. It encodes CASSLETRASEQYF.